One sample yielded the 5 T cell receptor beta chains listed below, sequenced in a study of CD8+ T cells in alopecia areata (dated by TCRdb to the late 2010s). Peripheral blood and lesional scalp punch biopsies were obtained from patients with alopecia areata. Library prep was done by the immunoSEQ multiplex PCR assay. For TCR sequencing, RNA was extracted from every sample and reverse transcribed into cDNA to serve as template. In TCRdb, the immuneACCESS table is reduced to in-frame sequences with V and J assigned. These tables do not hold every clone; where another copy was compared, an unresolved V gene accounts for under half, and the others remain unexplained. This sample is represented by approximately 11,000 clones; approximately 57% of them were singletons. Jointly, the top ten make up about 14% of the sample. Sequencing was carried out using skin. Receptors originate from a human donor with alopecia areata.

This clone has just a few counts. V gene TRBV27 combines with J gene TRBJ2-2; no definite D call. CDR1 is MNHEY, CDR2 SMNVEV, per germline (reference sequence). Trimming left V 6 bases short and J 3 bases short, with 20 bases between. The CDR3 loop spans 17 amino acids. CDR3 loop: CASSLSFIIVDTGELFF. As DNA, the CDR3 is TGTGCCAGCAGCTTAAGTTTCATTATTGTCGACACCGGGGAGCTGTTTTTT.

This chain links TRBV27 with TRBJ2-1; D is uncertain. CDR1 is MNHEY and CDR2 is SMNVEV in the germline V gene (reference sequence). V dropped 5 bases and J dropped 3 bases, with 17 bases sitting between them. This CDR3 has 16 amino acids. The CDR3, as DNA: TGTGCCAGCAGTCCCTTTCAGCCTATACACTACAATGAGCAGTTCTTC. It encodes CASSPFQPIHYNEQFF.

This clone was seen a few times. This chain connects TRBV6-6 to TRBJ2-1, with unresolved D. Germline V gene sequence: CDR1 MNHNY, CDR2 SVGAGI (reference sequence). The V end lost 5 bases, the J end lost 8 bases, and 7 bases lay between the germline ends. This CDR3 region has 11 residues. DNA of the CDR3: TGTGCCAGCAGTCCTCTGGATGAGCAGTTCTTC. This sequence encodes CASSPLDEQFF.

This clone is judged medium-sized. The rearrangement uses TRBV7-2 and TRBJ2-7; a possible D gene is TRBD2 (6 bases). The germline V gene has CDR1 SGHTA and CDR2 FQGNSA. This CDR3 has 13 residues. Deletions cut 5 bases from V and 3 bases from J, with 11 bases between. The CDR3 loop is CASSLGTGYEQYF. Here the CDR3 DNA reads TGTGCCAGCAGCCTCGGGACTGGCTACGAGCAGTACTTC.

This clone showed up just a few times. The chain employs TRBV7-8 and TRBJ2-3; unclear D gene. Trimming shortened V by 6 bases and J by 0 bases, and 10 bases separated the two germline ends. Germline CDR1 reads SGHVS; CDR2 reads FQNEAQ. The CDR3 totals 14 residues. CDR3 in DNA: TGTGCCAGCAGGGTCCCAGGTAGCACAGATACGCAGTATTTT. It translates to CASRVPGSTDTQYF.